This T cell receptor (beta chain) was sequenced for a study of CD8+ T cells in alopecia areata. Extracted RNA was reverse transcribed into cDNA, the sequencing template. Sequenced by immunoSEQ multiplex PCR; TCRdb stores in-frame clones only, minus some. The sample lists 150,000 to 250,000 clones; around 60% were seen once. Germline V gene data show CDR1 as SGHTA and CDR2 as FQGNSA. This CDR3 region has 14 residues. Trimming took 2 bases from V and 1 from J, leaving 8 bases between them. As for treatment: oral pan-JAK inhibitor, 5-10 mg twice daily. The rearrangement links TRBV7-2 to TRBJ2-5; D not certain. This clonotype was sampled from a human donor with alopecia areata. The sequencing used CD4+ T cells sorted from blood, collected at week 4, from a patient treated with tofacitinib. CDR3 in amino acids: CASSLNPPQETQYF. The CDR3 DNA is TGTGCCAGCAGCTTAAACCCCCCCCAAGAGACCCAGTACTTC.